This section outlines one T cell receptor (beta chain) sequence together with its context. Germline lookup yields CDR1 SGDLS and CDR2 YYNGEE. Trimming at V came to 2 bases and at J to 2 bases, leaving 4 bases not matched to a gene. This CDR3 region has 15 residues. The data originate from a study of technical replicates of blood from several donors. Using immunoSEQ multiplex PCR, the repertoire was profiled, and TCRdb retains in-frame clones only, with some absent. Here the sample spans under 80,000 clones, approximately 94% being singletons. The TCR sequence derives from a human donor in good health. The material sequenced was T cells isolated from PBMCs. The chain links TRBV9 to TRBJ2-7, with 10 bases aligning to TRBD1. The CDR3 reads CASSVGQGGAYEQYF. In nucleotides, the CDR3 is TGTGCCAGCAGCGTCGGACAGGGGGGAGCCTACGAGCAGTACTTC.